The rows below give T cell receptor beta chains drawn from one sample of a study of CD8 T cells in Susac syndrome. TCRdb passed the immunoSEQ multiplex PCR reads through MiXCR, listing each CDR3 protein once. Here the sample spans roughly 190,000 distinct CDR3 sequences, nearly 97% being singletons. Material for sequencing was CD4+ T cells from PBMCs. These TCRs come from a human donor with Susac syndrome. CDR3s include the opening cysteine and the closing phenylalanine or tryptophan. Fields, in order: V gene, J gene, clone size, CDR3 length, CDR3 protein. Expanded clones get a size class; other rows say once, few or many, or leave the size out.

>TRBV20-1|TRBJ2-1|.|13
CSASIRTGGEQFF
>TRBV7-6|TRBJ2-1|.|13
CASSLADVNEQFF
>TRBV16|TRBJ1-3|.|16
CASSQSSSGFGNTIYF
>TRBV7-8|TRBJ2-7|.|12
CASSGQSYEQYF
>TRBV27|TRBJ2-7|once|14
CASTPSGGSYEQYF
>TRBV20-1|TRBJ1-1|.|13
CSARSNMNTEAFF
>TRBV7-8|TRBJ2-3|.|15
CASSLARRNTDTQYF
>TRBV6-1|TRBJ2-7|.|12
CASSGDAYEQYF
>TRBV10-3|TRBJ2-1|.|15
CALRTSGGAVNEQFF
>TRBV3-1|TRBJ1-3|.|16
CASSQDGTFGGNTIYF
>TRBV20-1|TRBJ1-3|.|15
CSAQLTSVSGNTIYF
>TRBV7-9|TRBJ1-1|.|17
CASSFRFRTGDATEAFF
>TRBV6-1|TRBJ2-3|.|11
CASSESSSQYF
>TRBV3-1|TRBJ1-5|.|17
CASSQTGGGKVNQPQHF
>TRBV3-1|TRBJ2-1|.|14
CASSQDYNYNEQFF
>TRBV7-2|TRBJ1-3|few|14
CASSAQGAGNTIYF
>TRBV29-1|TRBJ2-1|.|13
CSTGTGIYNEQFF
>TRBV12-3/TRBV12-4|TRBJ2-7|.|13
CASTRDSRYEQYF
>TRBV5-1|TRBJ2-3|.|14
CASTSGASTDTQYF
>TRBV18|TRBJ2-5|.|13
CASSPPLGETQYF